Listed below are T cell receptor beta chains from one sample, sequenced in a study of identical twins. TCRdb passed the 5' RACE reads through MiXCR, listing each CDR3 protein once. The table includes a few hundred thousand distinct CDR3 sequences, approximately 10% detected once. The sequenced sample was memory T cells sorted from blood. Receptors originate from a man in his forties or fifties in good health. CDR3s leave out the opening cysteine and the closing phenylalanine or tryptophan.

TRBV13	TRBJ2-1	ASSLGPGTGFKEQF
TRBV27	TRBJ2-5	ASSSAFGTQY
TRBV20-1	TRBJ2-5	SARVSGRQETQY
TRBV15	TRBJ1-6	ATSREQGQVSPLH
TRBV4-2	TRBJ1-5	ASSQRQGASNQPQH
TRBV20-1	TRBJ2-5	SARRWTISLETQY
TRBV4-2	TRBJ1-5	ASSQDSGRSNQPQH
TRBV7-9	TRBJ2-5	ASSVGQAQETQY
TRBV10-3	TRBJ2-3	AISEGTAGADTQY
TRBV10-2	TRBJ1-6	ASSDQLGLSSYNSPLH
TRBV20-1	TRBJ1-6	SAPPPNRDRGRWTLH
TRBV7-2	TRBJ2-7	ASSPQGASSYEQY
TRBV4-3	TRBJ2-1	ASSQSGNEQF
TRBV20-1	TRBJ2-7	SAKQGTHEQY
TRBV20-1	TRBJ2-3	SAENREGTDTQY
TRBV3-1	TRBJ1-4	ASSPRASSTNEKLF
TRBV29-1	TRBJ2-7	SGGQGRYEQY
TRBV5-1	TRBJ2-5	ASSLMGVAGGQETQY
TRBV7-6	TRBJ1-1	ASSSEPGENTEAF
TRBV6-5	TRBJ1-1	ASRYPGSSTEAF
TRBV5-1	TRBJ2-2	ASSLRTDNTGELF
TRBV3-1	TRBJ2-7	ASSQTTSGSQY
TRBV7-2	TRBJ2-1	ASSQTGQGMGEQF
TRBV20-1	TRBJ1-3	SAPKGPKAGNTIY
TRBV20-1	TRBJ2-3	SARRGTDTQY
TRBV20-1	TRBJ2-7	SARSITGSYEQY
TRBV7-2	TRBJ2-5	ASRYRTKETQY
TRBV4-3	TRBJ2-1	ASSQRLASYNEQF
TRBV4-3	TRBJ2-3	ASSQERTSTDTQY
TRBV6-1	TRBJ1-5	ASTNPSGRGNQPQH
TRBV7-8	TRBJ1-5	ASSLGLTYSNQPQH
TRBV6-2/TRBV6-3	TRBJ2-7	ASSFRTGTVSYEQY
TRBV20-1	TRBJ2-7	SAMTGNEQY
TRBV10-3	TRBJ2-2	AIKDSNTGELF
TRBV12-3/TRBV12-4	TRBJ1-1	ASSLDRKLNTEAF